Each of the 32 T cell receptor beta chains below was sequenced from the same sample in a study of blood T cells in healthy people across ages. A second roughly 7 to 11 cycle PCR used barcoded and J-beta primers. Via MiXCR, TCRdb re-called the 5' RACE reads, giving one row per CDR3 protein. The sample holds 650,000 to 1,000,000 distinct CDR3 sequences, about half seen once. The sequenced sample was blood. Source of these receptors: an elderly man in good health.

The rearrangement uses TRBV5-5 and TRBJ1-4; D not certain. Germline V gene data show CDR1 as SGHKS and CDR2 as YYEKEE (reference sequence). V was pared by 4 bases and J by 0 bases, with 13 bases between. There are 16 residues in the CDR3. The CDR3 loop is CASSPSPETTNEKLFF. CDR3 in DNA: TGTGCCAGCAGCCCTAGTCCTGAAACAACTAATGAAAAACTGTTTTTT.

In its sample, this clonotype was seen many times. This chain connects TRBV29-1 to TRBJ2-3, with D unresolved. The CDR3 contains 12 residues. The V and J ends lost 4 bases and 2 bases respectively, with 7 bases between them. Germline V gives CDR1 SQVTM, CDR2 ANQGSEA. The CDR3 reads CSVGETTDTQYF. The DNA for the CDR3 is TGCAGCGTTGGTGAGACCACAGATACGCAGTATTTT.

The sample holds many counts of this clonotype. This chain connects TRBV12-3 or TRBV12-4 to TRBJ2-7, with TRBD2 identical over 8 bases. The CDR3 has 14 residues. Germline trimming cut 6 bases from V and 4 bases from J; bases unmatched to any gene: 8. Written as DNA, the CDR3 is TGTGCCAGCAGATTTAGCGGGATTGAGTACGAGCAGTACTTC. Amino acid sequence: CASRFSGIEYEQYF.

V gene TRBV27 combines with J gene TRBJ2-7, with a possible D match to TRBD1 (6 bases). Trimming took 2 bases from V and 10 from J, leaving 24 bases between them. Germline V CDR1 and CDR2: MNHEY, SMNVEV (reference sequence). The CDR3 has 16 amino acids. Here the CDR3 DNA reads TGTGCCAGCAGTTTAATCGGGACAAGAAGGCAAGAGGCCCAGTACTTC. This sequence encodes CASSLIGTRRQEAQYF.

In this sample, this clonotype turned up many times. The chain joins TRBV7-2 to TRBJ2-7; TRBD2 matches at 7 bases. The CDR3 has 13 residues. CDR1 SGHTA and CDR2 FQGNSA come from the germline V gene. V shed 7 bases and J 4 bases; nucleotides not matched to a gene: 7. The CDR3 spells CASTMGGRYEQYF. The DNA of the CDR3 is TGTGCCAGCACCATGGGGGGGAGGTACGAGCAGTACTTC.

The rearrangement links TRBV5-1 to TRBJ2-7; D assignment may be TRBD1 or TRBD2 (8 bases each). The V and J ends lost 4 bases and 4 bases respectively, with 30 bases between them. The CDR3 sequence is 19 residues long. Germline V gene sequence: CDR1 SGHRS, CDR2 YFSETQ. The CDR3 DNA sequence: TGCGCCAGCAGCGCAAACAGGGGGATACGGACTAGCAGAGAGTACGAGCAGTACTTC. It codes for CASSANRGIRTSREYEQYF.

The CDR3 protein is CASSQRKGTDTQYF. The CDR3 DNA follows: TGTGCCAGCAGCCAGCGTAAAGGCACAGATACGCAGTATTTT. V usage is TRBV7-3 and J usage is TRBJ2-3; D is uncertain. The ends were cut back, 5 bases at V and 1 base at J, with 10 bases in the middle. Germline CDR1 and CDR2: SGHTA and FQGTGA. This CDR3 has 14 residues.

This clonotype was detected a few times. V usage is TRBV9 and J usage is TRBJ1-4; 7 nucleotides agree with TRBD1. CDR1 SGDLS and CDR2 YYNGEE come from the germline V gene. The length of the CDR3 is 15 residues. Germline trimming cut 3 bases from V and 4 bases from J; bases unmatched to any gene: 6. CDR3 DNA sequence: TGTGCCAGCAGCGCCTCAGGGGGTTATAATGAAAAACTGTTTTTT. As protein: CASSASGGYNEKLFF.

The chain uses TRBV29-1 and TRBJ1-2; D ambiguous. Trimming left V 5 bases short and J 0 bases short, with 10 bases between. This CDR3 contains 13 residues. Germline V gives CDR1 SQVTM, CDR2 ANQGSEA. CDR3 sequence reads: CSVSVGANYGYTF. The CDR3 DNA reads as TGCAGCGTTTCGGTAGGAGCTAACTATGGCTACACCTTC.

The genes are TRBV20-1 and TRBJ2-3, with TRBD1 matching over 9 bases. The CDR3 has 14 amino acids. Germline V gene sequence: CDR1 DFQATT, CDR2 SNEGSKA (reference sequence). Losses at the gene ends were 6 bases for V and 5 bases for J; bases not matched to a gene: 9. The CDR3: CSALRTGEGDTQYF. For the CDR3, the DNA is TGCAGTGCCCTGCGGACAGGGGAGGGAGATACGCAGTATTTT.

The chain is built from TRBV12-3 or TRBV12-4 and TRBJ2-3, with TRBD2 matching over 9 bases. The J segment lost 4 bases and the V segment lost 6 bases, leaving 14 bases of the junction unmatched. This CDR3 has 17 amino acids. The CDR3 reads CASRHTSGLTGADTQYF. DNA for the CDR3: TGTGCCAGCAGGCATACTAGCGGGCTTACCGGCGCAGATACGCAGTATTTT.

This chain connects TRBV2 to TRBJ2-1; D is possibly TRBD1 or TRBD2 (5 bases each). V was trimmed by 4 bases and J by 10 bases, leaving 17 bases between them. Germline CDR1 is SNHLY and CDR2 is FYNNEI. The CDR3 loop spans 14 amino acids. The DNA for the CDR3 is TGTGCCAGCAGTGTTGGGGCAGGAGACTACGAGCAGTTCTTC. This sequence encodes CASSVGAGDYEQFF. Filled out from reference TRBV2 and TRBJ2-1, the complete variable domain reads EPEVTQTPSHQVTQMGQEVILRCVPISNHLYFYWYRQILGQKVEFLVSFYNNEISEKSEIFDDQFSVERPDGSNFTLKIRSTKLEDSAMYFCASSVGAGDYEQFFGPGTRLTVL.

This clonotype has just one count. The chain is built from TRBV14 and TRBJ2-7, with 7 positions matching TRBD1. CDR1 and CDR2 (germline): SGHDN, FVKESK. The V segment lost 2 bases and the J segment 2 bases; nucleotides outside the gene matches: 6. The CDR3 has 15 residues. Written as DNA, the CDR3 is TGTGCCAGCAGCCAAAACCCGACAGGGACCTACGAGCAGTACTTC. Residues: CASSQNPTGTYEQYF.

The genes are TRBV19 and TRBJ2-1, with 8 positions matching TRBD2. Germline loops: CDR1 LNHDA, CDR2 SQIVND (reference sequence). This CDR3 contains 16 residues. The V and J ends lost 5 bases and 7 bases, in that order; junction bases with no gene match: 13. The CDR3 coding sequence is TGTGCCAGTAGTCCTTTTAGCGGGACCGGGGTAAATGAGCAGTTCTTC. Translated, it gives CASSPFSGTGVNEQFF.

There are a few counts of this clonotype. The chain couples TRBV29-1 to TRBJ2-4; D is perhaps TRBD1 (5 bases). V was shortened by 6 bases and J by 0 bases, with 9 bases between the two germline ends. This CDR3 is built from 13 residues. The germline V gene encodes CDR1 SQVTM and CDR2 ANQGSEA. CDR3 sequence: CSVRQTAKNIQYF. CDR3 nucleotide sequence: TGCAGCGTCCGACAGACAGCCAAAAACATTCAGTACTTC.

The V and J genes are TRBV11-2 and TRBJ2-7, with D hard to call. V was pared by 4 bases and J by 7 bases, with 11 bases between. CDR1 is SGHAT, CDR2 FQNNGV, per germline. This CDR3 spans 12 amino acids. CDR3 sequence: CASSSRLGEQYF. CDR3 coding DNA: TGTGCCAGCAGCTCTAGATTGGGGGAGCAGTACTTC. Supplemented by reference TRBV11-2 and TRBJ2-7, the full variable domain reads EAGVAQSPRYKIIEKRQSVAFWCNPISGHATLYWYQQILGQGPKLLIQFQNNGVVDDSQLPKDRFSAERLKGVDSTLKIQPAKLEDSAVYLCASSSRLGEQYFGPGTRLTVT.

At least ten counts were recorded for this clonotype. CDR3 DNA sequence: TGTGCCAGCAGCAAGAGCGGTCGGGCTAATGAAAAACTGTTTTTT. Translation: CASSKSGRANEKLFF. The V gene is TRBV7-9, the J gene TRBJ1-4; unclear D gene. The germline gives CDR1 SEHNR, CDR2 FQNEAQ (reference sequence). This CDR3 comprises 15 residues. The V end was cut by 5 bases, the J end by 3 bases, with 13 bases between.

J is TRBJ2-5 and V is TRBV18, with 7 bases matching TRBD2. The DNA matches TRBJ2-7 better at its end, which makes the J call doubtful. CDR3 length: 14 residues. Germline CDR1 reads KGHSH; CDR2 reads LQKENI. The CDR3: CASSPGRETHEQYF. The CDR3 coding sequence is TGTGCCAGCTCACCAGGGAGGGAGACCCACGAGCAGTACTTC.

This clonotype has only one observation. V gene TRBV3-1 combines with J gene TRBJ2-1; D is perhaps TRBD1 (5 bases). Trimming shortened V by 0 bases and J by 12 bases, and 12 bases separated the two germline ends. This CDR3 is 13 amino acids long. Germline V lookup: CDR1 LGHDT, CDR2 YNNKEL (reference sequence). CDR3 sequence reads: CASSQDRTGRQFF. CDR3 coding DNA: TGTGCCAGCAGCCAAGACAGAACAGGTCGGCAGTTCTTC.

The chain has TRBV12-3 or TRBV12-4 and TRBJ1-4; tentative D call: TRBD1 (6 bases). V was shortened by 3 bases and J by 8 bases, with 22 bases between the two germline ends. CDR3 length: 17 residues. This chain's CDR3 is CASSFGQGISPQEKLFF. The CDR3 DNA follows: TGTGCCAGCAGTTTTGGGCAGGGGATCTCCCCGCAGGAAAAACTGTTTTTT.

This clonotype appeared a few times. V gene TRBV20-1 combines with J gene TRBJ2-5; D perhaps matches TRBD1 (6 bases). This CDR3 has 15 amino acids. V lost 3 bases and J 3 bases, leaving 17 bases between the germline ends. Germline values: CDR1 DFQATT, CDR2 SNEGSKA (reference sequence). The CDR3 DNA sequence: TGCAGTGCTAGGGACAGTGGGATTTTAGAAGAGACCCAGTACTTC. Residues: CSARDSGILEETQYF.

The V gene is TRBV5-6, the J gene TRBJ2-1; D not resolved. The germline V gene has CDR1 SGHDT and CDR2 YYEEEE. V lost 4 bases, J lost 13 bases, and 21 bases lay in between. This CDR3 contains 14 residues. CDR3 DNA sequence: TGTGCCAGCAGCGTGACTGGTCCTCAAGAGACCCAGTTCTTC. Amino acids: CASSVTGPQETQFF.

This chain uses TRBV29-1 with TRBJ2-4; no definite D call. With the DNA end fitting TRBJ2-7 better, the J assignment may be wrong. CDR3 size: 14 residues. Looked up from germline, CDR1 is SQVTM and CDR2 is ANQGSEA. The CDR3 coding sequence is TGCAGCGTTGCATCTTCCAGGTCCTCCTACGAGCAGTACTTC. The encoded protein is CSVASSRSSYEQYF.

The V call is TRBV20-1, the J call TRBJ2-7; D perhaps matches TRBD1 (6 bases). The V end lost 6 bases, the J end lost 3 bases, and 12 bases lay between the germline ends. CDR3 size: 12 residues. Germline-derived CDR1 and CDR2 are DFQATT and SNEGSKA (reference sequence). In DNA, the CDR3 is TGCAGTGCACAAAAGGACAGCTACGAGCAGTACTTC. It codes for CSAQKDSYEQYF.

The chain uses TRBV20-1 and TRBJ2-7; a possible D gene is TRBD2 (5 bases). Near its end, the DNA agrees better with TRBJ2-5, so the J call may be wrong. CDR3 length equals 14 residues. In germline, CDR1 is DFQATT, CDR2 SNEGSKA (reference sequence). CDR3 amino acids: CSARAPLLGKTQYF. DNA of the CDR3: TGCAGTGCTAGAGCGCCATTACTAGGAAAGACCCAGTACTTC.

The CDR3 nucleotides read TGTGCCTGGAGCCCTGATGTACTGTACCAAGAGACCCAGTACTTC. Translating it yields CAWSPDVLYQETQYF. V gene TRBV30 combines with J gene TRBJ2-5; no reliable D call. CDR3 length equals 15 residues. V lost 3 bases and J lost 0, with 14 bases in between. In germline, CDR1 is GTSNPN, CDR2 SVGIG (reference sequence).

In the case of this clonotype: The junction does not match germline at one end; this may be a read error. J is TRBJ1-2 and V is TRBV20-1, with D perhaps TRBD1 (5 bases). Germline V gene sequence: CDR1 DFQATT, CDR2 SNEGSKA (reference sequence). The CDR3 loop spans 11 amino acids. CDR3 nucleotide sequence: TGCAATGCTAGGGACGTCAATGGCTACACCTTC. This translates into CNARDVNGYTF.

This clonotype was observed a few times. V gene TRBV6-6 combines with J gene TRBJ2-3; perhaps TRBD2 as D (6 bases). V was pared by 2 bases and J by 4 bases, with 10 bases between. The CDR3 extends over 14 amino acids. Germline V gene data show CDR1 as MNHNY and CDR2 as SVGAGI (reference sequence). This CDR3 reads CASSYAGSADTQYF. DNA of the CDR3: TGTGCCAGCAGTTACGCGGGGTCCGCAGATACGCAGTATTTT.

This clonotype has only a few counts. The CDR3, as DNA: TGTGCCAGCAGCCGCGGGACAGCGCGCCGGGAGACCCAGTACTTC. Its protein product is CASSRGTARRETQYF. V and J are TRBV28 and TRBJ2-5; D is possibly TRBD1 (7 bases). The germline V gene has CDR1 MDHEN and CDR2 SYDVKM. This CDR3 spans 15 amino acids. Trimming left V 6 bases short and J 5 bases short, with 19 bases between.

The chain recombines TRBV4-1 with TRBJ1-6; D remains unclear. This CDR3 comprises 15 residues. Trimming pared 1 base from V and 6 bases from J, leaving 10 bases between. CDR1 and CDR2 from the germline V gene are MGHRA and YSYEKL. The CDR3 region is CASSQGGQFNSPLHF. CDR3 in DNA: TGCGCCAGCAGCCAAGGCGGGCAGTTTAATTCACCCCTCCACTTT.

This clonotype was seen only once. At one end, the junction sequence differs from germline, possibly due to a read error. V gene TRBV9 combines with J gene TRBJ2-1; unclear D gene. Germline V lookup: CDR1 SGDLS, CDR2 YYNGEE. This CDR3 contains 13 residues. The CDR3 reads CTSSAAPYNEQFF. Written as DNA, the CDR3 is TGTACCAGCAGCGCCGCCCCCTACAATGAGCAGTTCTTC.

V usage is TRBV6-1 and J usage is TRBJ2-5, with a weak D call TRBD2 (6 bases). V was trimmed by 8 bases and J by 0 bases, leaving 10 bases between them. CDR1 and CDR2 from the germline V gene are MNHNS and SASEGT. The length of the CDR3 is 13 residues. CDR3 DNA sequence: TGTGCCAGCGGGGGGACGTACCAAGAGACCCAGTACTTC. Translation gives CASGGTYQETQYF.